What follows describes a single T cell receptor (beta chain). No antigen is known for it. The CDR3 spans 14 residues. Germline CDR1 is MNHNS and CDR2 is SASEGT. V was clipped by 5 bases and J by 0 bases, with 8 bases between them. The data originate from a study of cytomegalovirus exposure and HLA in healthy donors. The PCR contained 60 Vbeta and 13 Jbeta primers. Repertoires were generated with immunoSEQ multiplex PCR, while TCRdb's copy carries only in-frame clones and drops some. The data show 85,000 to 100,000 clones, more than 75% seen once. Study-wide points: TRBV6-2, TRBV6-3 and other indistinguishable V segments were excluded. Presence/absence analyses took donor sequencing depth as roughly uniform.

The specimen sequenced was PBMCs. The chain carries TRBV6-1 and TRBJ1-3; D not resolved. The TCR originated in a woman between 40 and 55 years old in good health and CMV-seronegative. The CDR3 spells CASSSGDSGNTIYF. CDR3 sequence (DNA): TGTGCCAGCAGTTCAGGTGACTCTGGAAACACCATATATTTT.